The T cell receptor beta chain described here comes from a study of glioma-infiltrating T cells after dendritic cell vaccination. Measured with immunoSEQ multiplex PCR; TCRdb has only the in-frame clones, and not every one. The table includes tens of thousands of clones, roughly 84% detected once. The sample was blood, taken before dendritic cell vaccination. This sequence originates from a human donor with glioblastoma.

The CDR3 DNA is TGTGCCAGCAGTTACGAGACAGGGGTTAATGAAAAACTGTTTTTT. Translation: CASSYETGVNEKLFF. The gene calls are TRBV6-6 and TRBJ1-4; the match to TRBD1 covers 8 bases. Germline V gene data show CDR1 as MNHNY and CDR2 as SVGAGI (reference sequence). V lost 2 bases and J lost 4; bases outside the gene matches: 3. The CDR3 contains 15 residues.